A selection of T cell receptor beta chains follows, all from one sample in a study of blood T cells in healthy people across ages. TCRdb fed the 5' RACE reads into MiXCR, producing one record per CDR3 protein. The sample shows 1.5 million to 2 million distinct CDR3 sequences, roughly 28% of them seen only once. Sequencing input: blood. These receptors came from a woman younger than 45 in good health. The conserved cysteine and the conserved F or W are not part of the CDR3 here.

CDR3aa: SAGGGAMDEQF
j_gene: TRBJ2-1
v_gene: TRBV20-1
len: 11

CDR3aa: ASRRSGTMYHETQY
j_gene: TRBJ2-5
v_gene: TRBV2
len: 14

CDR3aa: ASRSRTGEGDTQY
j_gene: TRBJ2-3
v_gene: TRBV6-6
len: 13

CDR3aa: ASSSNPTGSNEQF
j_gene: TRBJ2-1
v_gene: TRBV7-9
len: 13

CDR3aa: ASSLGVLADTDTQY
j_gene: TRBJ2-3
v_gene: TRBV7-2
len: 14

CDR3aa: ASSDTSGRPTGELF
j_gene: TRBJ2-2
v_gene: TRBV12-3/TRBV12-4
len: 14

CDR3aa: ASREPTSYNEQF
j_gene: TRBJ2-1
v_gene: TRBV7-9
len: 12

CDR3aa: ASSLSDDQPQH
j_gene: TRBJ1-5
v_gene: TRBV12-3/TRBV12-4
len: 11

CDR3aa: ASTMSGVSYERY
j_gene: TRBJ2-7
v_gene: TRBV12-3/TRBV12-4
len: 12

CDR3aa: ASSPRGTEETQY
j_gene: TRBJ2-5
v_gene: TRBV27
len: 12

CDR3aa: ACDRYGYT
j_gene: TRBJ1-2
v_gene: TRBV30
len: 8

CDR3aa: ASQDPSGGSSRGIQY
j_gene: TRBJ2-4
v_gene: TRBV11-2
len: 15

CDR3aa: SAKDRELNYGYT
j_gene: TRBJ1-2
v_gene: TRBV20-1
len: 12

CDR3aa: SARLAPEQF
j_gene: TRBJ2-1
v_gene: TRBV20-1
len: 9

CDR3aa: ASSLYRPEQY
j_gene: TRBJ2-3
v_gene: TRBV11-2
len: 10

CDR3aa: ASSSTVGSNQPQH
j_gene: TRBJ1-5
v_gene: TRBV5-1
len: 13

CDR3aa: ASRTGGGSSYEQY
j_gene: TRBJ2-7
v_gene: TRBV6-6
len: 13

CDR3aa: ASTGGLYNEQF
j_gene: TRBJ2-1
v_gene: TRBV9
len: 11

CDR3aa: ASSQSVDSFNQPQH
j_gene: TRBJ1-5
v_gene: TRBV4-1
len: 14

CDR3aa: SVEWAGGPGEQY
j_gene: TRBJ2-7
v_gene: TRBV29-1
len: 12

CDR3aa: ASRNLAGAVGETQY
j_gene: TRBJ2-5
v_gene: TRBV5-1
len: 14

CDR3aa: ASSPPSGTQETQF
j_gene: .
v_gene: TRBV18
len: 13

CDR3aa: ASSRRDRVKNIQY
j_gene: TRBJ2-4
v_gene: TRBV5-6
len: 13

CDR3aa: ASSFLAGDRF
j_gene: TRBJ2-1
v_gene: TRBV27
len: 10

CDR3aa: ASSSGLNNYGYT
j_gene: TRBJ1-2
v_gene: TRBV5-6
len: 12

CDR3aa: ASSQVQVDGYT
j_gene: TRBJ1-2
v_gene: TRBV14
len: 11